This T cell receptor beta chain was observed in a study of shared clonotypes between healthy human individuals. Study-level findings and limits: Naive subsets generally exceeded memory subsets in estimated richness.

For this clone: Its antigen is undetermined.

The CDR3 is 13 amino acids. After removal of 11 bases from V and 4 bases from J, the junction contained 9 bases not matched to a gene. Germline CDR1 KGHSH, CDR2 LQKENI. Deep-level settings were used for running the assay. The data were produced by immunoSEQ multiplex PCR, yet TCRdb's version contains in-frame clones alone and is incomplete. The sample holds 1,400,000 or so clones, approximately 98.5% seen once. The sequence derives from a man in his thirties or forties in good health. The sequenced sample was naive CD4+ T cells sorted from blood. The subset: CD45RA+ positively selected. The chain joins TRBV18 to TRBJ2-3, with TRBD2 identical over 7 bases. The CDR3 sequence: CAGLESKADTQYF. CDR3 nucleotides: TGTGCCGGACTAGAGTCCAAGGCAGATACGCAGTATTTT.